The 4 T cell receptor beta chains given below trace back to one sample, sequenced in a study of preoperative IRX-2 immunotherapy in early breast cancer. Here immunoSEQ multiplex PCR was the method, and the copy in TCRdb shows in-frame clones only, minus some. The table shows more than 20,000 clones, with more than 80% occurring only once. Treatment denoted: preoperative locoregional IRX-2 cytokine immunotherapy. The material sequenced was lymph node tissue, taken after IRX-2 immunotherapy. The source of these receptors is a human donor with breast cancer.

This chain joins TRBV6-7 and TRBJ1-3; D possibly corresponds to TRBD1 (6 bases). TRBV6-7 is treated as an ORF (open reading frame) with a function not yet certain. The CDR3 has 18 residues. Between the trimmed V and J ends, which lost 5 bases and 0 bases, there was a span of 20 bases. CDR3 region: CASSEFGPGAVSGNTIYF. In DNA form, the CDR3 reads TGTGCCAGCAGTGAATTTGGTCCGGGGGCCGTCTCTGGAAACACCATATATTTT.

V and J are TRBV18 and TRBJ2-7; D ambiguous. V shed 1 base and J shed 0 bases, with 7 bases lying between them. CDR3 length: 14 amino acids. Germline V gene sequence: CDR1 KGHSH, CDR2 LQKENI. CDR3 bases: TGTGCCAGCTCACCACAGACCCACTCCTACGAGCAGTACTTC. Translation: CASSPQTHSYEQYF.

This clone was recorded a few times. J is TRBJ1-5 and V is TRBV11-3; D is possibly TRBD1 (5 bases). Trimming removed 3 bases from V and 2 bases from J, with 8 bases in between. Germline CDR1 SGHNT, CDR2 YENEEA. The CDR3 covers 14 residues. The chain's CDR3 is CASSLGDGNQPQHF. The CDR3 DNA follows: TGTGCCAGCAGCTTGGGGGACGGCAATCAGCCCCAGCATTTT.

This clone occurred once. The chain joins TRBV12-5 to TRBJ1-2; 11 nucleotides align to TRBD1. There are 15 residues in the CDR3. V lost 4 bases to trimming and J lost 2 bases; unmatched junction nucleotides: 3. The germline CDR1 and CDR2 sequences are LGHNT and FRNRAP. CDR3 region: CASGSGTGGNYGYTF. The CDR3 region has the DNA TGTGCTAGTGGTTCTGGGACAGGGGGGAACTATGGCTACACCTTC.